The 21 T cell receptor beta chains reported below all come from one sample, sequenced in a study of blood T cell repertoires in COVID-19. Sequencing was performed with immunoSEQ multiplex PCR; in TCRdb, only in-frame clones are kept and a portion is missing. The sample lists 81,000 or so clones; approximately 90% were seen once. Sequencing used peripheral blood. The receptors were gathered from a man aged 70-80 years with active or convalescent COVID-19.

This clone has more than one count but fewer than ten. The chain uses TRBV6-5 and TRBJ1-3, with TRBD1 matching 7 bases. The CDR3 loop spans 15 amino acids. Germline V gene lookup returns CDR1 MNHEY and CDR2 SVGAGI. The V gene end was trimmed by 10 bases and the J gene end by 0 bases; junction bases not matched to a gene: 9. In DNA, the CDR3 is TGTGCCACCACGACGGGACAGAACTCTGGAAACACCATATATTTT. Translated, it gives CATTTGQNSGNTIYF.

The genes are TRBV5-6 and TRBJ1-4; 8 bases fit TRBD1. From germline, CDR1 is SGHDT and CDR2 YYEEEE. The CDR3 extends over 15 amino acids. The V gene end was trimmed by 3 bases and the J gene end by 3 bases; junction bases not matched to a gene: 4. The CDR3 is CASSYRTGSNEKLFF. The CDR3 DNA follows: TGTGCCAGCAGCTATAGGACAGGGTCTAATGAAAAACTGTTTTTT.

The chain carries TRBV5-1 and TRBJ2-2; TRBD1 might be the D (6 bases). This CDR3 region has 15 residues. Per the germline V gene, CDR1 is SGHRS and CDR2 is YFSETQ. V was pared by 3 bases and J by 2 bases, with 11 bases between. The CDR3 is CASSYRDINTGELFF. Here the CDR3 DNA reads TGCGCCAGCAGCTACCGGGACATCAACACCGGGGAGCTGTTTTTT.

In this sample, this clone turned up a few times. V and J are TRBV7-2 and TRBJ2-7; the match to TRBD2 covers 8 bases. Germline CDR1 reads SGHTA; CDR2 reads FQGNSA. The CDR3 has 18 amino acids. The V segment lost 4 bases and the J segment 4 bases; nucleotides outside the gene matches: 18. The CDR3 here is CASSSHLGLAGPGYEQYF. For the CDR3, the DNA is TGTGCCAGCAGCTCCCATTTAGGCCTAGCGGGCCCGGGTTACGAGCAGTACTTC.

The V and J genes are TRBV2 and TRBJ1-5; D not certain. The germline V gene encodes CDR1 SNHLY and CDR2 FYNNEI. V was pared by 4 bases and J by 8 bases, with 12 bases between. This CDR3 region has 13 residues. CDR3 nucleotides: TGTGCCAGCAGTGGCTACTTGACTGAGCCCCAGCATTTT. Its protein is CASSGYLTEPQHF.

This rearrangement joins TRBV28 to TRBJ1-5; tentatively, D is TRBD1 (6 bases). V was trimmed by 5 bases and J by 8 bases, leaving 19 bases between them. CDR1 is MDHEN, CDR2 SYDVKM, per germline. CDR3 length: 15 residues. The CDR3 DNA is TGTGCCAGCAGTCCCTGGGACATTGCAGATGAGCCCCAGCATTTT. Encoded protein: CASSPWDIADEPQHF.

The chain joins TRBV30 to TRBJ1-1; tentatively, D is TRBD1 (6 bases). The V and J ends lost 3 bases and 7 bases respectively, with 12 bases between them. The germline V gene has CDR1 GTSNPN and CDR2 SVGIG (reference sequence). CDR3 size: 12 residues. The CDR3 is CAWSMGGGEAFF. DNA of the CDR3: TGTGCCTGGAGCATGGGAGGGGGTGAAGCTTTCTTT. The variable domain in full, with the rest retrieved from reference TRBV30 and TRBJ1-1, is SQTIHQWPATLVQPVGSPLSLECTVEGTSNPNLYWYRQAAGRGLQLLFYSVGIGQISSEVPQNLSASRPQDRQFILSSKKLLLSDSGFYLCAWSMGGGEAFFGQGTRLTVV.

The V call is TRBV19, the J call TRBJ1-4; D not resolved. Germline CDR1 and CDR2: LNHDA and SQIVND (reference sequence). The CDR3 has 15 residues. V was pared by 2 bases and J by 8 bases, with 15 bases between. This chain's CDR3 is CASSIQVSAGEKLFF. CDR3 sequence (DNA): TGTGCCAGTAGTATACAGGTGTCGGCGGGAGAAAAACTGTTTTTT.

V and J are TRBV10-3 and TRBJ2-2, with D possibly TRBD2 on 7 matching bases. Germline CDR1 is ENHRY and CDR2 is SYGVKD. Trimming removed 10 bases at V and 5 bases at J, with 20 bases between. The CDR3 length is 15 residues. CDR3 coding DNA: TGTGCCACGCGCAAGGGAGGGGGAGGAACCGGGGAGCTGTTTTTT. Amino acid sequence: CATRKGGGGTGELFF.

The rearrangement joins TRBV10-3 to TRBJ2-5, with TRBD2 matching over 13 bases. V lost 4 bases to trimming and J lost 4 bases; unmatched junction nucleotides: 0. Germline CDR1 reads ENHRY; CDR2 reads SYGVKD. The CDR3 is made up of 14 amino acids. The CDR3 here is CAISGTSGGETQYF. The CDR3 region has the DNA TGTGCCATCAGTGGGACTAGCGGGGGAGAGACCCAGTACTTC.

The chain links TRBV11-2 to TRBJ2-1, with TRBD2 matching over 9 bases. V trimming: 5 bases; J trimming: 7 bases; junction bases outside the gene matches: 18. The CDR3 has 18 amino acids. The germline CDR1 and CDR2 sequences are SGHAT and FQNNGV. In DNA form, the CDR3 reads TGTGCCAGCAGCCTGAGGCGGGGGGGCCGAATTGTTTTTAATGAGCAGTTCTTC. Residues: CASSLRRGGRIVFNEQFF.

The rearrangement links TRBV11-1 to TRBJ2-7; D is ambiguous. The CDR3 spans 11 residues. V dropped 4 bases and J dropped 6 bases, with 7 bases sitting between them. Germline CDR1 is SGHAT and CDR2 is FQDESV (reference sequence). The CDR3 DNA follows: TGTGCCAGCAGCTCAGCCCGCGAGCAGTACTTC. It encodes CASSSAREQYF.

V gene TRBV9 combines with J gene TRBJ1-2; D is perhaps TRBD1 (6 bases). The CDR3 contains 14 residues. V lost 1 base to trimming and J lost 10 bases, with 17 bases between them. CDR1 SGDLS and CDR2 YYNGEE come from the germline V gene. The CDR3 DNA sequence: TGTGCCAGCAGCGTATCTCAGGGGAAGTACGACTACACCTTC. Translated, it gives CASSVSQGKYDYTF.

The CDR3 DNA reads as TGCACCAGCAGCCTATTGCTGGGCGGGGGGCCACTCTACGAGCAGTACTTC. Translation: CTSSLLLGGGPLYEQYF. The J gene is TRBJ2-7, the V gene TRBV1; the table's D gene call, TRBD2, was not cross checked with the DNA. TRBV1 is a pseudogene. The CDR3 extends over 17 amino acids.

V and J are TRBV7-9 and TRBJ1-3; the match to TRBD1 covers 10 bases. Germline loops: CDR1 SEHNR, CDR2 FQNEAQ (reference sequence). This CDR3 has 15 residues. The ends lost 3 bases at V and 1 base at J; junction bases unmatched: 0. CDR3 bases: TGTGCCAGCAGCTTGGGACAGGGGTCTGGAAACACCATATATTTT. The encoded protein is CASSLGQGSGNTIYF.

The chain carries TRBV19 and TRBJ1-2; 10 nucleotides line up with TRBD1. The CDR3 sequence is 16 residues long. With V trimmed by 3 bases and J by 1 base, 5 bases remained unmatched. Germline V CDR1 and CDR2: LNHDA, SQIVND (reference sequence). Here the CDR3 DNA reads TGTGCCAGTAGTATCATTCGGGACAGGGGTAACTATGGCTACACCTTC. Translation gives CASSIIRDRGNYGYTF.

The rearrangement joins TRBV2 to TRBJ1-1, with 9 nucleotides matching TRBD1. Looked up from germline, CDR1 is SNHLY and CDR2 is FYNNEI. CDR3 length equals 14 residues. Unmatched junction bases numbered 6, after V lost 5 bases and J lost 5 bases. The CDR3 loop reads CASSPETGGTEAFF. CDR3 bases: TGTGCCAGCAGTCCGGAGACAGGGGGGACTGAAGCTTTCTTT.

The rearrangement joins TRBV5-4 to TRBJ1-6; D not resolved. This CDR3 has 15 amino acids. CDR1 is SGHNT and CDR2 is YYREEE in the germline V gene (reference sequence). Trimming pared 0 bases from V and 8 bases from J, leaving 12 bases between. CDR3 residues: CASSLGPAVDSPLHF. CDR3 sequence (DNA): TGTGCCAGCAGCTTGGGGCCGGCGGTAGATTCACCCCTCCACTTT.

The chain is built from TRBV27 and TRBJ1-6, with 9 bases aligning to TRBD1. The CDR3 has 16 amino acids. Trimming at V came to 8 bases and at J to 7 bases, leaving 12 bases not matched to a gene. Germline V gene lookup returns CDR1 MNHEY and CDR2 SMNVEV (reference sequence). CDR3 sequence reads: CASLNWGQGPNSPLHF. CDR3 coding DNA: TGTGCCAGCCTTAATTGGGGACAGGGACCGAATTCACCCCTCCACTTT.

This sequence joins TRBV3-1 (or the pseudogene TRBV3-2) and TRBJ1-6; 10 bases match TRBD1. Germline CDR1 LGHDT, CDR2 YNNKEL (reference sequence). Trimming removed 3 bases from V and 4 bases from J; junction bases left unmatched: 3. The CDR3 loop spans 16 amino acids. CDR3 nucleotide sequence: TGTGCCAGCAGCCATCGGGACAGGGGTTATAATTCACCCCTCCACTTT. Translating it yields CASSHRDRGYNSPLHF.

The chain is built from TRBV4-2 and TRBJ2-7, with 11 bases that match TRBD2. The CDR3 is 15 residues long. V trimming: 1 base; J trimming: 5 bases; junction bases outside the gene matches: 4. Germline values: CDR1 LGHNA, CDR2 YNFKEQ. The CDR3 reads CASSQGTSGRDEQYF. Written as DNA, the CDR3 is TGTGCCAGCAGCCAAGGGACTAGCGGGCGGGACGAGCAGTACTTC.